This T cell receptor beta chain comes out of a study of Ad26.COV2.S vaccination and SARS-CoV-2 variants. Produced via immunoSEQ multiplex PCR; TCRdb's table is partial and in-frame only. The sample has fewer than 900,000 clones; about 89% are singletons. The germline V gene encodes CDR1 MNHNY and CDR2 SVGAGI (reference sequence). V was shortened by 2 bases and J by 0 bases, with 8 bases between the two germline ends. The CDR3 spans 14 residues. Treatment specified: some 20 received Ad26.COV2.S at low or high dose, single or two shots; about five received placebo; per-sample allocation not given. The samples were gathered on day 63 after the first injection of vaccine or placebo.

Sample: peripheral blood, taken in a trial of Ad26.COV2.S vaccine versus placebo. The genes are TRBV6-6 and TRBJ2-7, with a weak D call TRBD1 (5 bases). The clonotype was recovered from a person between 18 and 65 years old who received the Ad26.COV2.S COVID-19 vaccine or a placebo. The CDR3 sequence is CASSYPDSSYEQYF. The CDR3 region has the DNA TGTGCCAGCAGTTACCCCGACAGCTCCTACGAGCAGTACTTC.